The 26 T cell receptor beta chains below come from one sample, sequenced in a study of blood T cell repertoires in COVID-19. Using immunoSEQ multiplex PCR, the repertoire was profiled, and TCRdb retains in-frame clones only, with some absent. The data contain 150,000 to 250,000 clones, approximately 82% of them singletons. The sample consisted of peripheral blood. The origin of the receptors is a human donor with acute or convalescent COVID-19. The donor label of this sample is uncertain.

V usage is TRBV19 and J usage is TRBJ2-1, with 7 bases lining up with TRBD2. The germline V gene has CDR1 LNHDA and CDR2 SQIVND (reference sequence). Trimming removed 6 bases from V and 5 bases from J; junction bases left unmatched: 10. This CDR3 has 15 residues. The CDR3 loop is CASSRGLAVNNEQFF. The CDR3 DNA reads as TGTGCCAGTAGCCGGGGCCTAGCGGTCAACAATGAGCAGTTCTTC.

This clone has only a few counts. This chain connects TRBV4-2 to TRBJ2-2; D unresolved. V was pared by 2 bases and J by 6 bases, with 10 bases between. The CDR3 sequence is 14 residues long. Germline-derived CDR1 and CDR2 are LGHNA and YNFKEQ. In DNA, the CDR3 is TGTGCCAGCAGCCAAAATTCGAGAGCCGGGGAGCTGTTTTTT. Amino acid sequence: CASSQNSRAGELFF.

In its sample, this clone was seen once. The chain links TRBV5-1 to TRBJ1-6; D gene unclear. The CDR3 consists of 12 residues. Germline-derived CDR1 and CDR2 are SGHRS and YFSETQ. V was clipped by 5 bases and J by 7 bases, with 7 bases between them. The CDR3 reads CASRNENSPLHF. The CDR3 nucleotides read TGCGCCAGCAGAAACGAGAATTCACCCCTCCACTTT.

The V gene is TRBV7-9, the J gene TRBJ1-5; perhaps TRBD1 as D (6 bases). The CDR3 consists of 16 residues. CDR1 and CDR2 (germline): SEHNR, FQNEAQ (reference sequence). V was clipped by 4 bases and J by 4 bases, with 17 bases between them. This chain's CDR3 is CASSSQGTGENQPQHF. The CDR3 nucleotides read TGTGCCAGCAGCTCACAGGGAACGGGCGAGAATCAGCCCCAGCATTTT.

The chain joins TRBV10-3 to TRBJ2-1; maybe TRBD1 (5 bases). The CDR3 loop spans 15 amino acids. Germline V lookup: CDR1 ENHRY, CDR2 SYGVKD. The V end lost 5 bases, the J end lost 2 bases, and 13 bases lay between the germline ends. Written as DNA, the CDR3 is TGTGCCATCAGTCCGGACACCCGACCCTACAATGAGCAGTTCTTC. This codes for CAISPDTRPYNEQFF.

This sequence joins TRBV25-1 and TRBJ1-1; D is ambiguous. V was shortened by 5 bases and J by 0 bases, with 16 bases between the two germline ends. CDR3 length equals 16 residues. The germline V gene has CDR1 MGHDK and CDR2 SYGVNS. CDR3 protein: CASSPLLAYMNTEAFF. CDR3 DNA sequence: TGTGCCAGCAGTCCTCTGTTGGCTTACATGAACACTGAAGCTTTCTTT.

The V call is TRBV14, the J call TRBJ2-1; 8 bases align to TRBD1. The CDR3 extends over 15 amino acids. Looked up from germline, CDR1 is SGHDN and CDR2 is FVKESK. V trimming: 1 base; J trimming: 1 base; junction bases outside the gene matches: 0. CDR3 region: CASSQGTGSYNEQFF. DNA for the CDR3: TGTGCCAGCAGCCAAGGGACAGGGTCCTACAATGAGCAGTTCTTC. The whole variable domain, remainder taken from reference TRBV14 and TRBJ2-1, is EAGVTQFPSHSVIEKGQTVTLRCDPISGHDNLYWYRRVMGKEIKFLLHFVKESKQDESGMPNNRFLAERTGGTYSTLKVQPAELEDSGVYFCASSQGTGSYNEQFFGPGTRLTVL.

The chain is built from TRBV11-1 and TRBJ1-1; D may be TRBD1 (6 bases). Trimming took 1 base from V and 8 from J, leaving 11 bases between them. The CDR3 consists of 13 residues. Germline values: CDR1 SGHAT, CDR2 FQDESV (reference sequence). The chain's CDR3 is CASSLVLGTEAFF. DNA of the CDR3: TGTGCCAGCAGCTTAGTCCTCGGGACAGAAGCTTTCTTT.

This clone was counted only a few times. The V gene is TRBV14, the J gene TRBJ2-5, with TRBD2 matching over 7 bases. This CDR3 has 13 amino acids. The ends lost 6 bases at V and 5 bases at J; junction bases unmatched: 6. Germline lookup yields CDR1 SGHDN and CDR2 FVKESK. For the CDR3, the DNA is TGTGCCAGCAGTCGGGACTATACGGAGACCCAGTACTTC. The encoded protein is CASSRDYTETQYF.

The rearrangement links TRBV14 to TRBJ2-3; possible D gene TRBD1, 6 bases. Trimming removed 4 bases at V and 2 bases at J, with 16 bases between. Germline CDR1 is SGHDN and CDR2 is FVKESK. The CDR3 totals 16 residues. CDR3 in amino acids: CASSLQRGTHTDTQYF. The CDR3 region has the DNA TGTGCCAGCAGCCTCCAAAGGGGGACACACACAGATACGCAGTATTTT. Looking up the rest from reference TRBV14 and TRBJ2-3 gives the full variable domain: EAGVTQFPSHSVIEKGQTVTLRCDPISGHDNLYWYRRVMGKEIKFLLHFVKESKQDESGMPNNRFLAERTGGTYSTLKVQPAELEDSGVYFCASSLQRGTHTDTQYFGPGTRLTVL.

The V and J genes are TRBV11-2 and TRBJ2-7, with D tentatively TRBD1 (5 bases). There are 17 residues in the CDR3. Trimming took off 2 bases at V and 3 bases at J, with 20 bases between the two ends. Germline-derived CDR1 and CDR2 are SGHAT and FQNNGV. The CDR3 sequence is CASSLRGSSEFGYEQYF. CDR3 bases: TGTGCCAGCAGCTTAAGGGGCAGTAGTGAATTCGGCTACGAGCAGTACTTC.

The chain has TRBV29-1 and TRBJ1-1, with D maybe TRBD1 (6 bases). The V and J ends lost 7 bases and 2 bases respectively, with 11 bases between them. The CDR3 is 12 amino acids. Per germline, CDR1 SQVTM and CDR2 ANQGSEA. This chain's CDR3 is CSGGAENTEAFF. The CDR3 DNA sequence: TGCAGCGGGGGGGCGGAAAACACTGAAGCTTTCTTT.

The chain carries TRBV7-2 and TRBJ1-2, with a possible D match to TRBD1 (6 bases). V was shortened by 3 bases and J by 0 bases, with 8 bases between the two germline ends. Germline V CDR1 and CDR2: SGHTA, FQGNSA. CDR3 length equals 14 residues. The CDR3 DNA reads TGTGCCAGCAGCTTGGACAGTTCTAACTATGGCTACACCTTC. It translates to CASSLDSSNYGYTF.

The gene calls are TRBV30 and TRBJ2-7, with D tentatively TRBD1 (6 bases). Trimming cost V 2 bases and J 5 bases, with 10 bases left between them. The CDR3 length is 12 residues. Germline lookup yields CDR1 GTSNPN and CDR2 SVGIG (reference sequence). The CDR3 coding sequence is TGTGCCTGGAGTCTAACAGGGAACGAGCAGTACTTC. The encoded protein is CAWSLTGNEQYF.

The DNA of the CDR3 is TGCAGCGTTGCCCCAGGGCAGGGGAGGGGGAATGGCTACACCTTC. Protein: CSVAPGQGRGNGYTF. J is TRBJ1-2 and V is TRBV29-1; possible D gene TRBD1, 6 bases. The CDR3 covers 15 residues. The V gene lost 4 bases and the J gene lost 6 bases, with 21 bases spanning the gap. Germline V CDR1 and CDR2: SQVTM, ANQGSEA.

This clone was recorded once. The chain employs TRBV7-9 and TRBJ1-1; no clear D gene. This CDR3 is 12 amino acids long. With 3 bases removed from V and 10 bases from J, the gap between germline ends came to 12 bases. Germline loops: CDR1 SEHNR, CDR2 FQNEAQ (reference sequence). For the CDR3, the DNA is TGTGCCAGCAGCTTCGGGTTTTCAAGAGCTTTCTTT. Translated: CASSFGFSRAFF.

The chain recombines TRBV5-6 with TRBJ2-1; tentatively, D is TRBD1 (6 bases). V was shortened by 3 bases and J by 4 bases, with 11 bases between the two germline ends. The V gene's germline CDR1 is SGHDT and CDR2 YYEEEE. The CDR3 contains 14 residues. CDR3 loop: CASSSPQGYNEQFF. CDR3 coding DNA: TGTGCCAGCAGCTCGCCACAGGGTTACAATGAGCAGTTCTTC.

Comments on this clone: Other DNA sequences in this specimen translate into the identical CDR3. The chain combines TRBV6-2 or TRBV6-3 with TRBJ2-2; tentative D call: TRBD2 (6 bases). The V end lost 4 bases, the J end lost 5 bases, and 14 bases lay between the germline ends. The germline CDR1 and CDR2 sequences are MNHEY and SVGEGT. The CDR3 sequence is 15 residues long. CDR3 nucleotide sequence: TGTGCCAGCAGTTCTGCGGGAAGAGGGACCGGGGAGCTGTTTTTT. It is translated as CASSSAGRGTGELFF.

The chain carries TRBV11-2 and TRBJ2-1; D call uncertain. CDR1 is SGHAT, CDR2 FQNNGV, per germline. The V end lost 1 base, the J end lost 10 bases, and 11 bases lay between the germline ends. CDR3 length: 13 amino acids. The CDR3 DNA is TGTGCCAGCAGCTTAGCCCTACAGTGGGAGCAGTTCTTC. It encodes CASSLALQWEQFF.

The chain joins TRBV5-1 to TRBJ2-3, with D perhaps TRBD1 (6 bases). V lost 2 bases to trimming and J lost 4 bases, with 11 bases between them. This CDR3 contains 14 residues. CDR1 SGHRS and CDR2 YFSETQ come from the germline V gene. In nucleotides, the CDR3 is TGCGCCAGCAGCTTAGGGGGAGTCGCAGATACGCAGTATTTT. Its protein is CASSLGGVADTQYF.

The rearrangement uses TRBV18 and TRBJ2-2, with D possibly matching TRBD2 (5 bases). Germline values: CDR1 KGHSH, CDR2 LQKENI. Trimming removed 4 bases from V and 6 bases from J, with 9 bases in between. This CDR3 comprises 13 residues. The CDR3 region is CASSQDGAGELFF. The CDR3 bases are TGTGCCAGCTCACAGGACGGGGCCGGGGAGCTGTTTTTT.

The chain is built from TRBV9 and TRBJ2-2, with a weak D call TRBD2 (6 bases). Germline V gene sequence: CDR1 SGDLS, CDR2 YYNGEE. There are 16 residues in the CDR3. Deletions cut 2 bases from V and 5 bases from J, with 16 bases between. As DNA, the CDR3 is TGTGCCAGCAGCGTCTCAGCCGGGAGCAAGACCGGGGAGCTGTTTTTT. This translates into CASSVSAGSKTGELFF.

The gene calls are TRBV9 and TRBJ2-7; 9 bases match TRBD1. Germline trimming cut 3 bases from V and 2 bases from J; bases unmatched to any gene: 6. Germline-derived CDR1 and CDR2 are SGDLS and YYNGEE. The CDR3 has 15 amino acids. The CDR3 reads CASSAGTGPTYEQYF. The CDR3 DNA sequence: TGTGCCAGCAGCGCAGGGACAGGGCCTACCTACGAGCAGTACTTC. Complete variable domain (other parts from reference TRBV9 and TRBJ2-7): DSGVTQTPKHLITATGQRVTLRCSPRSGDLSVYWYQQSLDQGLQFLIQYYNGEERAKGNILERFSAQQFPDLHSELNLSSLELGDSALYFCASSAGTGPTYEQYFGPGTRLTVT.

The gene calls are TRBV24-1 and TRBJ2-3, with 13 bases lining up with TRBD2. The CDR3 length is 17 residues. The V and J ends lost 1 base and 1 base, in that order; junction bases with no gene match: 1. The germline V gene encodes CDR1 KGHDR and CDR2 SFDVKD. The CDR3 DNA sequence: TGTGCCACCAGTGATTTAGGACTAGCGGGGGGCACAGATACGCAGTATTTT. The encoded protein is CATSDLGLAGGTDTQYF.

The chain has TRBV5-1 and TRBJ1-2; 8 positions agree with TRBD1. V dropped 4 bases and J dropped 2; count of bases not matched to a gene: 10. Germline CDR1 and CDR2: SGHRS and YFSETQ. This CDR3 is 16 amino acids long. The CDR3 reads CASSLSPDRVNYGYTF. The CDR3 nucleotides are TGCGCCAGCAGCCTTTCCCCGGACAGGGTGAACTATGGCTACACCTTC.

The chain has TRBV7-2 and TRBJ2-5; a possible D gene is TRBD2 (5 bases). Germline lookup yields CDR1 SGHTA and CDR2 FQGNSA. The CDR3 length is 14 residues. Trimming stripped 0 bases from V and 6 bases from J, with 11 bases between. The CDR3 DNA follows: TGTGCCAGCAGCTTAGCGGGATCGGGAAAGACCCAGTACTTC. As protein: CASSLAGSGKTQYF. Drawing the rest from reference TRBV7-2 and TRBJ2-5, the complete variable domain is GAGVSQSPSNKVTEKGKDVELRCDPISGHTALYWYRQSLGQGLEFLIYFQGNSAPDKSGLPSDRFSAERTGGSVSTLTIQRTQQEDSAVYLCASSLAGSGKTQYFGPGTRLLVL.